Listed here is a single T cell receptor beta chain. This entry is derived from a study of blood T cell repertoires in COVID-19. The CDR3 runs 14 residues. Losses at the gene ends were 8 bases for V and 0 bases for J; bases not matched to a gene: 4. Germline CDR1 is SNHLY and CDR2 is FYNNEI. Measured with immunoSEQ multiplex PCR; TCRdb has only the in-frame clones, and not every one. Of around 340,000 clones in the sample, 88% were seen once. The source material was PBMCs or T cells enriched from blood (not recorded which). The V and J genes are TRBV2 and TRBJ2-4, with 7 bases identical to TRBD1. The receptor was isolated from a woman in her twenties or thirties who had been exposed to COVID-19. Here the CDR3 reads CASFGTVAKNIQYF. The CDR3 coding sequence is TGTGCCAGCTTTGGGACAGTAGCCAAAAACATTCAGTACTTC. Complete variable domain (other parts from reference TRBV2 and TRBJ2-4): EPEVTQTPSHQVTQMGQEVILRCVPISNHLYFYWYRQILGQKVEFLVSFYNNEISEKSEIFDDQFSVERPDGSNFTLKIRSTKLEDSAMYFCASFGTVAKNIQYFGAGTRLSVL.